This TCR beta chain was captured by sequencing in a study of response to subunit inactivated influenza vaccine. This clonotype has a handful of counts. Antigen: not known. TCRdb ran MiXCR on the RT-PCR reads and lists one entry per CDR3 protein. Found here are more than 450,000 distinct CDR3 sequences, roughly 10% of them singletons; the top ten hold 10%. Trimming removed 6 bases from V and 0 bases from J; junction bases left unmatched: 3. The CDR3 loop spans 13 amino acids. Germline loops: CDR1 SQVTM, CDR2 ANQGSEA. Study-level points and caveats: Each seasonal influenza vaccination, the authors suggested, recruits few new T cells.

This sample comprised PBMCs from blood, obtained on the day of vaccination. The source is a man between 45 and 60 years old who received an inactivated influenza vaccine. The chain employs TRBV29-1 and TRBJ2-3; the match to TRBD2 covers 7 bases. The CDR3 bases are TGCAGCGTACGTAGCGGGAGCACAGATACGCAGTATTTT. Translated, it gives CSVRSGSTDTQYF.